These T cell receptor beta chains were read from a single sample in a study of T cells in Graves' hyperthyroidism and ophthalmopathy. TCRdb independently ran MiXCR on the multiplex PCR reads; one entry per CDR3 protein. The sample contains about 520,000 distinct CDR3 sequences, around 24% of which appear only once. Material for sequencing was blood. Receptors were obtained from a woman under 40 with Graves' ophthalmopathy. Each CDR3 is given with its conserved first and last residue. D genes are given only for firm matches. Expanded clones get a size class; other rows say once, few or many, or leave the size out.

J | V | D | size | CDR3 | DNA
TRBJ2-5 | TRBV6-5 | . | many | CASTPLYDSQETQYF | TGTGCCAGCACACCACTCTACGACAGTCAAGAGACCCAGTACTTC
TRBJ2-5 | TRBV6-5 | . | . | CASSTTWATQETQYF | TGTGCCAGCAGTACTACCTGGGCCACACAAGAGACCCAGTACTTC
TRBJ1-2 | TRBV9 | . | few | CASSASVYGYTF | TGTGCCAGCAGCGCCTCAGTCTATGGCTACACCTTC
TRBJ1-2 | TRBV6-5 | . | many | CASSFGGSYGYTF | TGTGCCAGCAGTTTTGGGGGATCCTATGGCTACACCTTC
TRBJ2-7 | TRBV20-1 | TRBD2 | . | CSARVPGLAAYEQYF | TGCAGTGCTAGAGTACCGGGACTAGCGGCCTACGAGCAGTACTTC
TRBJ2-2 | TRBV6-1 | . | many | CATSSGLTGELFF | TGTGCCACGTCCTCAGGGCTCACCGGGGAGCTGTTTTTT
TRBJ2-5 | TRBV20-1 | TRBD2 | few | CSARDPSGVSQETQYF | TGCAGTGCTAGAGATCCTAGCGGGGTATCCCAAGAGACCCAGTACTTC
TRBJ1-2 | TRBV28 | . | few | CASSSSGGDYGYTF | TGTGCCAGCAGTTCCTCCGGGGGTGACTATGGCTACACCTTC
TRBJ1-1 | TRBV6-4 | TRBD1 | . | CASSTNRGSTEAFF | TGTGCCAGCAGTACCAACAGGGGATCTACTGAAGCTTTCTTT
TRBJ1-1 | TRBV19 | . | many | CASSMSTSGGNTEAFF | TGTGCCAGCAGTATGTCGACGTCGGGGGGAAACACTGAAGCTTTCTTT
TRBJ2-2 | TRBV12-3/TRBV12-4 | . | . | CASTLGGARRYGELFF | TGTGCCAGCACCCTGGGGGGGGCGCGGAGGTACGGGGAGCTGTTTTTT
TRBJ1-2 | TRBV19 | TRBD1 | . | CASSAGQGLAYGYTF | TGTGCCAGTAGCGCCGGACAGGGATTGGCCTATGGCTACACCTTC
TRBJ1-3 | TRBV6-1 | . | . | CASSEGPEVGITGNTIYF | TGTGCCAGCAGTGAAGGGCCAGAGGTCGGAATTACTGGAAACACCATATATTTT
TRBJ1-3 | TRBV6-2/TRBV6-3 | . | many | CASSYAGARGNTLYF | TGTGCCAGCAGTTATGCGGGGGCGCGAGGAAACACCCTATATTTT
TRBJ1-1 | TRBV7-9 | . | many | CASSSGNFGATEAFF | TGTGCCAGCAGCTCAGGTAATTTCGGTGCTACTGAAGCTTTCTTT
TRBJ2-7 | TRBV5-6 | TRBD1 | . | CASSLVDRDAEQYF | TGTGCCAGCAGCTTGGTCGACAGGGACGCCGAGCAGTACTTC
TRBJ2-7 | TRBV6-2/TRBV6-3 | TRBD2 | . | CASRTGGGRYEQYF | TGTGCCAGCAGAACGGGAGGAGGTCGGTACGAGCAGTACTTC
TRBJ1-5 | TRBV2 | TRBD1 | many | CASSARQGSQPQHF | TGTGCCAGCAGTGCAAGACAGGGTAGTCAGCCCCAGCATTTT
TRBJ1-2 | TRBV2 | TRBD1 | many | CASRKTGTVANYGYTF | TGTGCCAGCAGAAAAACTGGGACAGTAGCTAACTATGGCTACACCTTC
TRBJ2-7 | TRBV6-1 | TRBD1 | many | CASSEPGQRSYEQYF | TGTGCCAGCAGTGAGCCGGGACAGAGATCCTACGAGCAGTACTTC
TRBJ2-2 | TRBV6-5 | TRBD2 | many | CASSFAGGTGELFF | TGTGCCAGCAGTTTTGCGGGGGGCACCGGGGAGCTGTTTTTT
TRBJ2-2 | TRBV28 | TRBD1 | few | CASSQQGALTGELFF | TGTGCCAGCAGCCAACAGGGGGCGCTGACCGGGGAGCTGTTTTTT
TRBJ2-5 | TRBV24-1 | . | many | CATSDSFQETQYF | TGTGCCACCAGTGACAGTTTCCAAGAGACCCAGTACTTC
TRBJ2-2 | TRBV28 | . | few | CAIYQGNTGELFF | TGTGCCATCTACCAGGGTAACACCGGGGAGCTGTTTTTT
TRBJ2-7 | TRBV6-2/TRBV6-3 | TRBD2 | . | CASVLGGSYEQYF | TGTGCCAGCGTACTGGGGGGGTCCTACGAGCAGTACTTC
TRBJ1-1 | TRBV5-1 | . | many | CASRTKLNTEAFF | TGCGCCAGCAGGACCAAATTGAACACTGAAGCTTTCTTT
TRBJ2-6 | TRBV28 | TRBD1 | . | CASRRQGTGANVLTF | TGTGCCAGCAGGCGACAGGGGACCGGGGCCAACGTCCTGACTTTC
TRBJ1-2 | TRBV28 | . | many | CASSPTLGTNYGYTF | TGTGCCAGCAGCCCTACCTTGGGCACTAACTATGGCTACACCTTC
TRBJ2-7 | TRBV6-5 | . | many | CASSYSQEFYEQYF | TGTGCCAGCAGTTACTCGCAGGAATTCTACGAGCAGTACTTC
TRBJ2-7 | TRBV9 | . | . | CASSPTGKTYEQYF | TGTGCCAGCAGTCCTACCGGGAAAACCTACGAGCAGTACTTC
TRBJ1-1 | TRBV20-1 | . | many | CSARPMNTEAFF | TGCAGTGCTAGACCGATGAACACTGAAGCTTTCTTT
TRBJ2-6 | TRBV18 | . | few | CASSPQNGNGANVLTF | TGTGCCAGCTCACCACAAAACGGGAATGGGGCCAACGTCCTGACTTTC
TRBJ1-2 | TRBV6-1 | TRBD1 | . | CASRRQGINYGYTF | TGTGCCAGCAGACGACAGGGCATCAACTATGGCTACACCTTC
TRBJ1-3 | TRBV5-1 | . | many | CASSVRDGPSGNTIYF | TGCGCCAGCAGCGTCCGAGACGGGCCCTCTGGAAACACCATATATTTT
TRBJ1-2 | TRBV6-5 | . | many | CASSPDGQTYGYTF | TGTGCCAGCAGTCCCGATGGACAGACCTATGGCTACACCTTC
TRBJ1-2 | TRBV6-5 | TRBD1 | many | CASSYPQGAGYTF | TGTGCCAGCAGTTACCCACAGGGGGCTGGCTACACCTTC
TRBJ2-5 | TRBV20-1 | . | few | CSAKPGTRKGIQYF | TGCAGTGCTAAACCCGGGACTCGGAAAGGGATCCAGTACTTC
TRBJ1-1 | TRBV6-1 | TRBD1 | many | CASSVPGQGSTEAFF | TGTGCCAGCAGTGTACCGGGACAGGGGTCCACTGAAGCTTTCTTT
TRBJ1-5 | TRBV4-1 | TRBD1 | . | CASSQGDRGYSNQPQHF | TGTGCCAGCAGCCAAGGGGACAGGGGGTATAGCAATCAGCCCCAGCATTTT
TRBJ2-3 | TRBV6-4 | TRBD2 | few | CASSVTSGGADTQYF | TGTGCCAGCAGTGTGACTAGCGGGGGGGCCGATACGCAGTATTTT
TRBJ2-7 | TRBV2 | . | many | CASSRDALRGYF | TGTGCCAGCAGCCGGGACGCCTTACGGGGGTACTTC
TRBJ1-1 | TRBV5-8 | . | many | CASSSREGRAEAFF | TGTGCCAGCAGCTCACGGGAGGGCCGAGCTGAAGCTTTCTTT
TRBJ2-5 | TRBV5-1 | . | few | CASSWRSQETQYF | TGCGCCAGCAGCTGGCGGAGCCAAGAGACCCAGTACTTC
TRBJ1-5 | TRBV19 | . | few | CASSKTRAGQPQHF | TGTGCCAGTAGTAAGACCCGGGCTGGGCAGCCCCAGCATTTT
TRBJ1-2 | TRBV20-1 | TRBD1 | many | CSAGYPGQGIDSGYTF | TGCAGTGCTGGATACCCGGGACAGGGGATCGATTCGGGCTACACCTTC
TRBJ1-5 | TRBV12-3/TRBV12-4 | . | many | CASSHGQPQPQHF | TGTGCCAGCAGTCATGGACAGCCTCAGCCCCAGCATTTT
TRBJ1-1 | TRBV6-5 | . | many | CASSYSIGRMNTEAFF | TGTGCCAGCAGTTACTCGATCGGACGTATGAACACTGAAGCTTTCTTT